The 23 T cell receptor beta chains below all came from one sample that was sequenced in a study of cytomegalovirus exposure and HLA in healthy donors. 60 Vbeta and 13 Jbeta primers were used in PCR. Clones were sequenced by immunoSEQ multiplex PCR, and TCRdb holds only the in-frame ones, with some missing. The table has about 140,000 clones, around 63% seen once. Input material: PBMCs. The receptors originated from a human donor in good health.

The rearrangement joins TRBV7-2 to TRBJ2-7; 8 bases agree with TRBD2. V shed 4 bases, J shed 3 bases, and the junction held 11 bases outside the gene matches. The germline gives CDR1 SGHTA, CDR2 FQGNSA. The CDR3 spans 16 residues. The CDR3 coding sequence is TGTGCCAGCAGCTCCCCCCCGGGGACTAGGGGCTACGAGCAGTACTTC. Protein product: CASSSPPGTRGYEQYF.

The CDR3 DNA follows: TGTGCCAGCTCACCTCGGACTAGCAGGAACACCGGGGAGCTGTTTTTT. As protein: CASSPRTSRNTGELFF. The chain couples TRBV18 to TRBJ2-2, with 8 bases fitting TRBD2. The V gene end was trimmed by 3 bases and the J gene end by 1 base; junction bases not matched to a gene: 4. Germline V lookup: CDR1 KGHSH, CDR2 LQKENI. CDR3 length: 16 amino acids.

This clone has just one count. The chain recombines TRBV6-1 with TRBJ1-4; D gene uncertain. CDR1 MNHNS and CDR2 SASEGT come from the germline V gene. The V and J ends lost 0 bases and 8 bases respectively, with 4 bases between them. The CDR3 runs to 12 residues. Here the CDR3 DNA reads TGTGCCAGCAGTGAAGCACTCGAAAAACTGTTTTTT. Translated: CASSEALEKLFF.

The chain combines TRBV4-3 with TRBJ2-1, with D uncertain. CDR1 is LGHNA, CDR2 YSLEER, per germline. This CDR3 is 18 amino acids long. Trimming removed 0 bases from V and 0 bases from J, with 15 bases in between. The CDR3: CASSQDVGSLSSYNEQFF. The DNA for the CDR3 is TGCGCCAGCAGCCAAGACGTTGGTAGTCTTAGCTCCTACAATGAGCAGTTCTTC.

This chain uses TRBV7-2 with TRBJ2-7, with a tentative D call TRBD1 (5 bases). Germline V lookup: CDR1 SGHTA, CDR2 FQGNSA. Trimming removed 3 bases at V and 2 bases at J, with 8 bases between. The CDR3 extends over 13 amino acids. The CDR3 bases are TGTGCCAGCAGCTTTAAAGGGGCCTACGAGCAGTACTTC. This translates into CASSFKGAYEQYF.

This sequence joins TRBV27 and TRBJ1-1, with 7 bases matching TRBD1. The V gene's germline CDR1 is MNHEY and CDR2 SMNVEV (reference sequence). The CDR3 spans 15 residues. J gave up 0 bases and V 7 bases, and 8 bases lay outside the gene matches. The DNA for the CDR3 is TGTGCCAGCACCCGGACAGGACTTCTGAACACTGAAGCTTTCTTT. Amino acid sequence: CASTRTGLLNTEAFF.

The CDR3 loop is CASSSQGDRSTGELFF. CDR3 DNA sequence: TGTGCCAGCTCATCTCAAGGAGACAGGAGCACCGGGGAGCTGTTTTTT. This chain connects TRBV18 to TRBJ2-2, with D perhaps TRBD1 (6 bases). This CDR3 is 16 amino acids long. The germline V and J ends were trimmed by 5 bases and 4 bases, with 17 bases remaining between them. The germline CDR1 and CDR2 sequences are KGHSH and LQKENI.

The gene calls are TRBV18 and TRBJ2-5, with 9 bases lining up with TRBD1. Germline V gives CDR1 KGHSH, CDR2 LQKENI. The CDR3 extends over 16 amino acids. V shed 3 bases, J shed 4 bases, and the junction held 9 bases outside the gene matches. DNA for the CDR3: TGTGCCAGCTCACCCCGGGGGACAGGGATGGTAGAGACCCAGTACTTC. Translation: CASSPRGTGMVETQYF.

The rearrangement joins TRBV15 to TRBJ1-1; 8 nucleotides align to TRBD1. CDR1 and CDR2 (germline): LNHNV, YYDKDF (reference sequence). With V trimmed by 3 bases and J by 4 bases, 4 bases remained unmatched. The CDR3 is 14 residues long. The CDR3 DNA is TGTGCCACCAGCAGCGGGGGACAGGCCACTGAAGCTTTCTTT. Its protein is CATSSGGQATEAFF.

The chain recombines TRBV28 with TRBJ1-2, with TRBD1 as a possible D gene (5 bases). This CDR3 comprises 11 residues. The V gene lost 6 bases and the J gene lost 4 bases, with 6 bases spanning the gap. Germline loops: CDR1 MDHEN, CDR2 SYDVKM. The CDR3 region is CASSDSYGYTF. The CDR3 DNA reads TGTGCCAGCAGCGACAGCTATGGCTACACCTTC.

This clone was detected a few times. The chain combines TRBV30 with TRBJ1-5; D is ambiguous. The CDR3 extends over 16 amino acids. Trimming left V 2 bases short and J 6 bases short, with 20 bases between. Looked up from germline, CDR1 is GTSNPN and CDR2 is SVGIG (reference sequence). CDR3 residues: CAWSPRVQERRQPQHF. As DNA, the CDR3 is TGTGCCTGGAGTCCTCGGGTCCAAGAACGGCGTCAGCCCCAGCATTTT. Filled out from reference TRBV30 and TRBJ1-5, the complete variable domain reads SQTIHQWPATLVQPVGSPLSLECTVEGTSNPNLYWYRQAAGRGLQLLFYSVGIGQISSEVPQNLSASRPQDRQFILSSKKLLLSDSGFYLCAWSPRVQERRQPQHFGDGTRLSIL.

The chain links TRBV18 to TRBJ1-4; 10 bases align to TRBD1. Unmatched junction bases numbered 4, after V lost 3 bases and J lost 6 bases. The CDR3 length is 15 residues. The V gene's germline CDR1 is KGHSH and CDR2 LQKENI. This CDR3 is CASSPPGTGDEKLFF. CDR3 coding DNA: TGTGCCAGCTCACCCCCCGGGACAGGGGATGAAAAACTGTTTTTT.

This chain links TRBV10-3 with TRBJ2-6; D is perhaps TRBD1 (6 bases). CDR3 length: 18 amino acids. Germline V gene lookup returns CDR1 ENHRY and CDR2 SYGVKD. Deletions cut 5 bases from V and 0 bases from J, with 17 bases between. CDR3 loop: CAISSRTAISSGANVLTF. The CDR3 DNA follows: TGTGCCATCAGTTCCCGGACAGCTATATCCTCTGGGGCCAACGTCCTGACTTTC.

The V and J genes are TRBV6-6 and TRBJ1-5, with 8 nucleotides matching TRBD1. V gave up 6 bases and J gave up 2 bases; unmatched junction bases: 3. The germline gives CDR1 MNHNY, CDR2 SVGAGI (reference sequence). This CDR3 region has 14 residues. In DNA, the CDR3 is TGTGCCAGCAGCTCGGACAGGGGCAATCAGCCCCAGCATTTT. Protein product: CASSSDRGNQPQHF.

V usage is TRBV6-6 and J usage is TRBJ2-3, with TRBD2 matching over 10 bases. The CDR3 is 15 residues long. CDR1 MNHNY and CDR2 SVGAGI come from the germline V gene (reference sequence). The J segment lost 4 bases and the V segment lost 7 bases, leaving 8 bases of the junction unmatched. The CDR3 sequence: CASTLLAGGADTQYF. For the CDR3, the DNA is TGTGCCAGCACTTTATTAGCGGGAGGAGCAGATACGCAGTATTTT.

This chain joins TRBV28 and TRBJ1-5; D is possibly TRBD1 (6 bases). V lost 3 bases to trimming and J lost 2 bases, with 11 bases between them. The CDR3 consists of 15 residues. Germline loops: CDR1 MDHEN, CDR2 SYDVKM. CDR3 sequence (DNA): TGTGCCAGCAGTTTGCTCAGGGGAGGCAATCAGCCCCAGCATTTT. This encodes CASSLLRGGNQPQHF.

The rearrangement joins TRBV29-1 to TRBJ2-1; 15 bases are a match to TRBD2. V trimming: 7 bases; J trimming: 2 bases; junction bases outside the gene matches: 6. Germline V lookup: CDR1 SQVTM, CDR2 ANQGSEA. The CDR3 covers 16 residues. The CDR3 nucleotides read TGCAGCGCCAGAGGACTAGCGGGAGGGCCCTACAATGAGCAGTTCTTC. It yields the protein CSARGLAGGPYNEQFF.

The gene calls are TRBV7-9 and TRBJ2-7; D not certain. Per germline, CDR1 SEHNR and CDR2 FQNEAQ (reference sequence). The germline V and J ends were trimmed by 5 bases and 7 bases, with 21 bases remaining between them. CDR3 length equals 15 residues. This chain's CDR3 is CASSPDTLLIREQYF. The CDR3 coding sequence is TGTGCCAGCAGCCCAGACACCTTACTGATAAGGGAGCAGTACTTC. The variable domain in full, with the rest retrieved from reference TRBV7-9 and TRBJ2-7, is DTGVSQNPRHKITKRGQNVTFRCDPISEHNRLYWYRQTLGQGPEFLTYFQNEAQLEKSRLLSDRFSAERPKGSFSTLEIQRTEQGDSAMYLCASSPDTLLIREQYFGPGTRLTVT.

The J gene is TRBJ1-2, the V gene TRBV27; 10 bases are a match to TRBD1. The CDR3 extends over 17 amino acids. The V segment lost 0 bases and the J segment 2 bases; nucleotides outside the gene matches: 6. Germline CDR1 reads MNHEY; CDR2 reads SMNVEV (reference sequence). The CDR3 here is CASSLSRDRGGNYGYTF. The CDR3 DNA is TGTGCCAGCAGTTTATCCCGGGACAGGGGAGGGAACTATGGCTACACCTTC.

The table lists this clone with a count of one. This chain links TRBV19 with TRBJ1-2; unclear D gene. Germline CDR1 LNHDA, CDR2 SQIVND (reference sequence). The CDR3 loop spans 13 amino acids. V shed 7 bases and J shed 0 bases, with 9 bases lying between them. CDR3 amino acids: CASNVASNYGYTF. CDR3 in DNA: TGTGCCAGTAATGTGGCCTCTAACTATGGCTACACCTTC.

The rearrangement links TRBV29-1 to TRBJ1-1; no clear D gene. With 4 bases removed from V and 4 bases from J, the gap between germline ends came to 13 bases. Per the germline V gene, CDR1 is SQVTM and CDR2 is ANQGSEA. The CDR3 has 13 amino acids. CDR3 amino acids: CSVGRDTGTEAFF. CDR3 DNA sequence: TGCAGCGTTGGCCGGGATACGGGCACTGAAGCTTTCTTT.

On this clone: Different DNA sequences within this sample yield the same CDR3. V and J are TRBV19 and TRBJ2-3; no clear D gene. This CDR3 contains 12 residues. Germline V gene lookup returns CDR1 LNHDA and CDR2 SQIVND (reference sequence). V was trimmed by 5 bases and J by 1 base, leaving 4 bases between them. CDR3 sequence reads: CASSPGTDTQYF. CDR3 nucleotide sequence: TGTGCCAGTAGTCCCGGCACAGATACGCAGTATTTT.

J is TRBJ1-5 and V is TRBV18; 9 nucleotides line up with TRBD1. Germline CDR1 is KGHSH and CDR2 is LQKENI. The CDR3 has 15 residues. J was trimmed by 3 bases and V by 3 bases; bases with no gene match: 3. CDR3 DNA sequence: TGTGCCAGCTCACCGGGACAGGGCCTCAATCAGCCCCAGCATTTT. The encoded protein is CASSPGQGLNQPQHF.